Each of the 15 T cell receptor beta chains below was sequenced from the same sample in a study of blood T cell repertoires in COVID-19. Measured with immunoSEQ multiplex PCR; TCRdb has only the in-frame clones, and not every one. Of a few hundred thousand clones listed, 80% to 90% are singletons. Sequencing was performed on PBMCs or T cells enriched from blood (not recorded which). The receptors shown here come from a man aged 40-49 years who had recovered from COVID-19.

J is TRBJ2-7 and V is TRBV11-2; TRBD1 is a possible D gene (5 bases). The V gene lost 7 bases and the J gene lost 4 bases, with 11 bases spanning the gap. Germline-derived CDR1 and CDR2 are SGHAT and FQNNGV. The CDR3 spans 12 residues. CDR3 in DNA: TGTGCCAGCACCCTCCAGGGTTACGAGCAGTACTTC. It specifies CASTLQGYEQYF.

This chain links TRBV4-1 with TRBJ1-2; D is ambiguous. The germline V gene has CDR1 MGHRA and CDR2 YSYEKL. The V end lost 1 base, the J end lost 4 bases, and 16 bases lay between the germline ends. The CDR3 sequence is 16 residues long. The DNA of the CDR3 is TGCGCCAGCAGCCAAGCTCGAGCCTTATTACTCTATGGCTACACCTTC. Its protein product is CASSQARALLLYGYTF.

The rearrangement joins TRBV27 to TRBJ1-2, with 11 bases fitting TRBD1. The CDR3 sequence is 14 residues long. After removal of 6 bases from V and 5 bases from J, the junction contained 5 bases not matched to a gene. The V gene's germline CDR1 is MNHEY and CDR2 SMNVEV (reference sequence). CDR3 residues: CASRGTGGQYGYTF. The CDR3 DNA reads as TGTGCCAGCAGGGGGACAGGGGGTCAGTATGGCTACACCTTC.

The CDR3 DNA is TGCGCCAGCAGCTCCGACACGTCGAACACTGAAGCTTTCTTT. It yields the protein CASSSDTSNTEAFF. The chain recombines TRBV5-1 with TRBJ1-1; D is unclear. The V end was cut by 3 bases, the J end by 1 base, with 10 bases between. The germline V gene encodes CDR1 SGHRS and CDR2 YFSETQ. The CDR3 extends over 14 amino acids.

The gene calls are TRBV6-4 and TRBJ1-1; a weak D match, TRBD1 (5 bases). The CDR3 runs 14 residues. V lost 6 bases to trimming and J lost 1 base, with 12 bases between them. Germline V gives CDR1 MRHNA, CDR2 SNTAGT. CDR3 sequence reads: CASSEGVANTEAFF. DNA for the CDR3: TGTGCCAGCAGCGAAGGGGTGGCGAACACTGAAGCTTTCTTT.

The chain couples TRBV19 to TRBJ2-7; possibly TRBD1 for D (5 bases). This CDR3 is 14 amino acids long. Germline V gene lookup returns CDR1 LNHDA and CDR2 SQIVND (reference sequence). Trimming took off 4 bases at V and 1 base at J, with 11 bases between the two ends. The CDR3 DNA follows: TGTGCCAGTAGTAAACCGACAGATTCCTACGAGCAGTACTTC. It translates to CASSKPTDSYEQYF.

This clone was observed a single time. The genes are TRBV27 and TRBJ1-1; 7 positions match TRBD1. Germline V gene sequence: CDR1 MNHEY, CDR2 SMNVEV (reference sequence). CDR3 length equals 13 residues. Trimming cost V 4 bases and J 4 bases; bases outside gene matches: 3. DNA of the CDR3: TGTGCCAGCAGTTCGACAGGGCTCACTGAAGCTTTCTTT. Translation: CASSSTGLTEAFF.

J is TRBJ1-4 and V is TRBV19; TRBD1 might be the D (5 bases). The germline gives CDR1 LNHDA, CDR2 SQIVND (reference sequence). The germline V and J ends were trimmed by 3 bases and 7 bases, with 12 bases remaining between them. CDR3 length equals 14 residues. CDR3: CASSMVRQGEKLFF. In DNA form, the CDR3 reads TGTGCCAGTAGTATGGTCCGGCAGGGTGAAAAACTGTTTTTT.

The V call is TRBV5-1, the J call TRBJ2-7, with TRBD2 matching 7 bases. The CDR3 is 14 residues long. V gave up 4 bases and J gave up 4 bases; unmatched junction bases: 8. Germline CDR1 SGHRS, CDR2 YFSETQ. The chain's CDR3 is CASSMTGTIYEQYF. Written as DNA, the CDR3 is TGCGCCAGCAGCATGACCGGGACTATTTACGAGCAGTACTTC.

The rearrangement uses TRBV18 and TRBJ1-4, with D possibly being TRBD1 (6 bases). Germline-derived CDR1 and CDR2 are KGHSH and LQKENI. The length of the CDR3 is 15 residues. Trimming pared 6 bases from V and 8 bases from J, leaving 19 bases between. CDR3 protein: CASSRTGILEEKLFF. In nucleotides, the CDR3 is TGTGCCAGCTCCCGCACAGGGATTCTGGAGGAAAAACTGTTTTTT.

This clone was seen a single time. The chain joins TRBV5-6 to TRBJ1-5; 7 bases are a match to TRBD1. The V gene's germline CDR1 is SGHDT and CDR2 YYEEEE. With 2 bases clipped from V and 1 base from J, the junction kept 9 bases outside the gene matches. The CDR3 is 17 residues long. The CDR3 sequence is CASSFGFDRVSNQPQHF. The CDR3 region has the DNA TGTGCCAGCAGCTTTGGGTTCGACAGGGTAAGCAATCAGCCCCAGCATTTT.

For the CDR3, the DNA is TGTGCCACCAGTGAGCCGGGACAGGGGTTGCTTAGCACAGATACGCAGTATTTT. Its protein is CATSEPGQGLLSTDTQYF. This chain uses TRBV24-1 with TRBJ2-3; 10 bases are a match to TRBD1. This CDR3 spans 18 amino acids. Per the germline V gene, CDR1 is KGHDR and CDR2 is SFDVKD. J gave up 0 bases and V 4 bases, and 9 bases lay outside the gene matches.

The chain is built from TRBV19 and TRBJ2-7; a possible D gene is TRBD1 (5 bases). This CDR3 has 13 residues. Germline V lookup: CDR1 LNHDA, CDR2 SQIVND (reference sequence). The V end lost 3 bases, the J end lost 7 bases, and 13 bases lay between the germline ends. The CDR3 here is CASSITPGNEQYF. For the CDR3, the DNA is TGTGCCAGTAGTATCACCCCAGGGAATGAGCAGTACTTC. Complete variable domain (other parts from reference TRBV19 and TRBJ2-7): DGGITQSPKYLFRKEGQNVTLSCEQNLNHDAMYWYRQDPGQGLRLIYYSQIVNDFQKGDIAEGYSVSREKKESFPLTVTSAQKNPTAFYLCASSITPGNEQYFGPGTRLTVT.

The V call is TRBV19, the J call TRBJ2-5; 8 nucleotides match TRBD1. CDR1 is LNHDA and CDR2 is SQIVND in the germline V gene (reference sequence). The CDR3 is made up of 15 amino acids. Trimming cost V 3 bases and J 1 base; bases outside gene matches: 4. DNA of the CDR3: TGTGCCAGTAGTATTAGGGGACAGGTCCAAGAGACCCAGTACTTC. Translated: CASSIRGQVQETQYF.

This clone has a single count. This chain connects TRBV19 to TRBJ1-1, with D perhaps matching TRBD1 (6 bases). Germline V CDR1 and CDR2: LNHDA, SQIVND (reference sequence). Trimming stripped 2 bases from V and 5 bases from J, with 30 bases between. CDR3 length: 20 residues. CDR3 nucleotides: TGTGCCAGTAGTATAAGTTCCGTGGGGAACAGGGTCCCCCATGGGACTGAAGCTTTCTTT. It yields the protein CASSISSVGNRVPHGTEAFF.